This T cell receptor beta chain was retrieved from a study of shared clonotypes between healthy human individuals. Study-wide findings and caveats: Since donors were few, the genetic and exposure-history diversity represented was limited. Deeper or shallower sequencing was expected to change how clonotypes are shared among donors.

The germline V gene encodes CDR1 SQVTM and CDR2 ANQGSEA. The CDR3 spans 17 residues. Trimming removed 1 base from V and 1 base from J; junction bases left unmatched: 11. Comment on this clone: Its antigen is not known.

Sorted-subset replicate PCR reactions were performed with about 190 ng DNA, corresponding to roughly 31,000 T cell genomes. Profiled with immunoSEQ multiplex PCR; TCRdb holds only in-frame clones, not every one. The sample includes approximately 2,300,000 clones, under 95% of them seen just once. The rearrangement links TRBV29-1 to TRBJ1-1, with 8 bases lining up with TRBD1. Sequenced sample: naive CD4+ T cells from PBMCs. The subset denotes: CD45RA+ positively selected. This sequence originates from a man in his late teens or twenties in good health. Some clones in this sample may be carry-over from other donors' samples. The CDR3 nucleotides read TGCAGCGTTGAAGCCCCCAGGGGGCGTCTATCGAACACTGAAGCTTTCTTT. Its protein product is CSVEAPRGRLSNTEAFF.